Listed below are T cell receptor beta chains from one sample, sequenced in a study of T cell repertoires in cytomegalovirus infection. From the reads, TCRdb called clonotypes with MiXCR, one entry per CDR3 protein. The repertoire has roughly 800,000 distinct CDR3 sequences, almost 30% of them found once; the top ten carry about an eighth. The antigens for these receptors are not known. The material sequenced was cultured CD8+ T cells from PBMCs, taken from culture after CMV antigen stimulation. Receptors were obtained from a human donor in good health (CMV status not recorded). Some clones in this sample may be carry-over from other donors' samples. CDR3s include the opening cysteine and the closing phenylalanine or tryptophan. Each record gives: D gene, clone size, V gene, J gene, CDR3 DNA, CDR3 protein. D genes are given only for firm matches. Expanded clones get a size class; other rows say once, few or many, or leave the size out.

.	.	TRBV7-8	TRBJ2-2	TGTGCCAGCAGCTCCGGAACCGGGACTCGAGGGACCGGGGAGCTGTTTTTT	CASSSGTGTRGTGELFF
.	many	TRBV7-9	TRBJ1-3	TGTGCCAGCAGCTTCGAGGAAAACACCATATATTTT	CASSFEENTIYF
.	few	TRBV11-1	TRBJ2-2	TGTGCCAGCAGCCGAAACCGGGGGAGGAACACCGGGGAGCTGTTTTTT	CASSRNRGRNTGELFF
TRBD2	once	TRBV28	TRBJ2-7	TGTGCCAGCGTAGGAGGACTAGCGGACAATGAGCAGTACTTC	CASVGGLADNEQYF
.	few	TRBV2	TRBJ2-3	TGTGCCAGCAGGACTCTGGACATCACAGATACGCAGTATTTT	CASRTLDITDTQYF
.	.	TRBV4-1	TRBJ2-3	TGCGCCAGCAGCCAAGATCACACAGATACGCAGTATTTT	CASSQDHTDTQYF
TRBD2	.	TRBV10-3	TRBJ2-5	TGTGCCATCAGTGGGGTAGCGGGGGTGCAAGAGACCCAGTACTTC	CAISGVAGVQETQYF
TRBD2	few	TRBV7-9	TRBJ2-1	TGTGCCAGCAGCTTAAAGCGGGGGGGCCGGGATGAGCAGTTCTTC	CASSLKRGGRDEQFF
TRBD1	.	TRBV6-5	TRBJ2-1	TGTGCCAGCAGTTCGACCGGGACAGGTGCCTTGGGGCAGTTCTTC	CASSSTGTGALGQFF
.	few	TRBV27	TRBJ1-6	TGTGCCAGCAGGTACCCGGGGAGGGAGTATTCACCCCTCCACTTT	CASRYPGREYSPLHF
.	few	TRBV7-2	TRBJ1-6	TGTGCCAGCAGCTTAGTAGGGCCGACTTCACCCCTCCACTTT	CASSLVGPTSPLHF
TRBD1	.	TRBV14	TRBJ2-5	TGTGCCAGCGCCGCCGAGGGACAGACCTGGTTCGAGACCCAGTACTTC	CASAAEGQTWFETQYF
.	few	TRBV2	TRBJ1-1	TGTGCCAGCAGTTGGGGCCTCCCCGGGGGCGCCAACACTGAAGCTTTCTTT	CASSWGLPGGANTEAFF